This TCR beta chain emerged from a study of blood T cell repertoires in COVID-19. On the study more broadly: Collection of acute and convalescent COVID-19 samples took place in the United States, Italy and Spain.

Only in-frame clones appear in the TCRdb table, and some are missing; sequencing was by immunoSEQ multiplex PCR. The table has just over 150,000 clones, about four fifths seen once. Germline assignment: CDR1 SGHAT and CDR2 FQNNGV. V lost 5 bases to trimming and J lost 2 bases, with 13 bases between them. The CDR3 loop spans 14 amino acids. Sequencing input: peripheral blood. This TCR derives from a man aged 60 to 69 with acute or convalescent COVID-19. The gene calls are TRBV11-2 and TRBJ2-7, with a weak D call TRBD1 (6 bases). CDR3 nucleotides: TGTGCCAGCAGCGTGGCACAGGGTCCCTACGAGCAGTACTTC. It yields the protein CASSVAQGPYEQYF.